The TCR beta chain described here comes from a study of CD8 T cells in Susac syndrome. It was with random hexamers that about 0.45 to 1 ug RNA was reverse transcribed. TCRdb re-analysed the immunoSEQ multiplex PCR reads in MiXCR, keeping a single row per CDR3 protein. The sample has 150,000 to 200,000 distinct CDR3 sequences, approximately 95% seen once. The V gene lost 7 bases and the J gene lost 0 bases, with 9 bases spanning the gap. CDR1 is MGHRA and CDR2 is YSYEKL in the germline V gene. The CDR3 sequence is 13 residues long. V usage is TRBV4-1 and J usage is TRBJ1-2; perhaps TRBD1 as D (5 bases). The sample taken for sequencing was CD4+ T cells from PBMCs. The clonotype comes from a human donor with multiple sclerosis. The CDR3 loop is CASNWGTNYGYTF. CDR3 in DNA: TGCGCCAGCAACTGGGGCACTAACTATGGCTACACCTTC.